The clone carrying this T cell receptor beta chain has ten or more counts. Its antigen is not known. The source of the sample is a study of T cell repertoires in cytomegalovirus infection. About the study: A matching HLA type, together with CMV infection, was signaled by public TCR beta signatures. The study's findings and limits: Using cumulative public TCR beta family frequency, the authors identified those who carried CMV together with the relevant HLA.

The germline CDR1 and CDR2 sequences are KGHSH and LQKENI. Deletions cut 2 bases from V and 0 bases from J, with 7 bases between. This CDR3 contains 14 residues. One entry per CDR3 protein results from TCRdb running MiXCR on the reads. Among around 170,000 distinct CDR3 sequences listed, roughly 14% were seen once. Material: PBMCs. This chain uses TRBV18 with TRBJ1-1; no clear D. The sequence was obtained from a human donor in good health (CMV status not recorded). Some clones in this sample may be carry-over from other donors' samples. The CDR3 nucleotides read TGTGCCAGCTCACCAGGGTTCATGAACACTGAAGCTTTCTTT. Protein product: CASSPGFMNTEAFF.